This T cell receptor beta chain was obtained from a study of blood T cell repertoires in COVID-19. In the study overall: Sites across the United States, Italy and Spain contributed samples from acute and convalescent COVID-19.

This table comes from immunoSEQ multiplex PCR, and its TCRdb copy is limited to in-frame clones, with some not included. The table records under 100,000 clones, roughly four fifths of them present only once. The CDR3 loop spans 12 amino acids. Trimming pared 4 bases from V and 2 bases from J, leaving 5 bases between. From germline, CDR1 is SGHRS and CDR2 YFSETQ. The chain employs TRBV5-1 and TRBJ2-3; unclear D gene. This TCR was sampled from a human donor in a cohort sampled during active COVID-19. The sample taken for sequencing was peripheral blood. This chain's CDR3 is CASSINTDTQYF. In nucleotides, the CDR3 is TGCGCCAGCAGCATCAACACAGATACGCAGTATTTT.